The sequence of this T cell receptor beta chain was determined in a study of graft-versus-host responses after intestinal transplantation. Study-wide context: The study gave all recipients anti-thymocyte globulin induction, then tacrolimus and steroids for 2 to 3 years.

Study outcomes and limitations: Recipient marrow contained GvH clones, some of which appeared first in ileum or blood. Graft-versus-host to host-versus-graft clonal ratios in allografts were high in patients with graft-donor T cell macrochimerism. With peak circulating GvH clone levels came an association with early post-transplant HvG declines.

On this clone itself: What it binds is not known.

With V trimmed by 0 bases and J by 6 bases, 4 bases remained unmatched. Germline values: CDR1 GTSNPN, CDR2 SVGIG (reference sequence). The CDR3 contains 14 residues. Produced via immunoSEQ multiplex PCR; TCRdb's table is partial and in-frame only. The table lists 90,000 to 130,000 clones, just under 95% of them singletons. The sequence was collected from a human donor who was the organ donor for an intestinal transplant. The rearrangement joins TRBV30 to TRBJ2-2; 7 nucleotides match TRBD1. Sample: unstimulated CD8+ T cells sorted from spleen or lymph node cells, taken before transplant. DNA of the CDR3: TGTGCCTGGAGTGTGGCAGGGGGACCCGGGGAGCTGTTTTTT. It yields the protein CAWSVAGGPGELFF.